Listed below are T cell receptor beta chains from one sample, sequenced in a study of T cells in Graves' hyperthyroidism and ophthalmopathy. A single record per CDR3 protein comes from TCRdb applying MiXCR to the multiplex PCR reads. The sample has under 350,000 distinct CDR3 sequences, about an eighth seen once; the top ten hold 7.8%. Sequencing was done on a sample of blood. Receptors were obtained from a woman in her thirties with Graves' hyperthyroidism that later progressed to Graves' ophthalmopathy. Each CDR3 is given without its conserved first and last residue.

>TRBV7-2
ASSLLGLPAGEQF
>TRBV3-1
ASSQGGLASYEQY
>TRBV9
ASSASGTAYGYT
>TRBV6-4
ASSDGSSYNEQF
>TRBV2
ASRGLHNEQF
>TRBV12-3/TRBV12-4
ASTWTGFYNEQF
>TRBV7-2
ASSPVTSGRQETQY
>TRBV20-1
SASAIQETQY
>TRBV24-1
ATSDRRAYGYT
>TRBV9
ATKKTEAF
>TRBV5-1
ASSLGPWRDTAGIYEQY
>TRBV5-4
ASSLEVGEQY
>TRBV6-2/TRBV6-3
ASQNDRRAVKETQY
>TRBV4-3
ASSRAPGVATDTQY
>TRBV11-2
ASSLLIGYNEQF
>TRBV7-2
ASSLLRGTSVPF
>TRBV7-9
ASSLRLRNNEQF
>TRBV28
ASSPSGGSETQY